The 27 T cell receptor beta chains in this list originate from one sample, sequenced in a study of blood T cell repertoires in COVID-19. The protocol was immunoSEQ multiplex PCR, while the TCRdb copy is restricted to in-frame clones and leaves out a portion. The sample carries under 250,000 clones, 80% recorded once. The sequenced sample consisted of peripheral blood. Every receptor here comes from a woman in her 70s with acute or convalescent COVID-19.

The genes are TRBV27 and TRBJ2-1; D remains unclear. The CDR3 loop spans 14 amino acids. The germline V gene has CDR1 MNHEY and CDR2 SMNVEV (reference sequence). Deletions cut 4 bases from V and 1 base from J, with 8 bases between. Written as DNA, the CDR3 is TGTGCCAGCAGTTCCGCCGCGTCCTACAATGAGCAGTTCTTC. Translating gives CASSSAASYNEQFF.

The chain has TRBV5-5 and TRBJ2-2; a possible D gene is TRBD1 (5 bases). There are 15 residues in the CDR3. V was cut by 3 bases and J by 2 bases, with 11 bases left in between. Germline V gene data show CDR1 as SGHKS and CDR2 as YYEKEE (reference sequence). CDR3 region: CASSSLGPNTGELFF. In nucleotides, the CDR3 is TGTGCCAGCAGCTCTCTGGGGCCCAACACCGGGGAGCTGTTTTTT.

This rearrangement joins TRBV4-2 to TRBJ2-5, with 12 positions matching TRBD2. CDR1 is LGHNA and CDR2 is YNFKEQ in the germline V gene. CDR3 length: 15 residues. The J segment lost 4 bases and the V segment lost 4 bases, leaving 4 bases of the junction unmatched. CDR3 sequence reads: CASSLRLAGVETQYF. In DNA, the CDR3 is TGTGCCAGCAGCCTACGACTAGCGGGAGTAGAGACCCAGTACTTC.

The rearrangement links TRBV7-2 to TRBJ1-2; D gene uncertain. The V end lost 5 bases, the J end lost 1 base, and 2 bases lay between the germline ends. The CDR3 extends over 11 amino acids. Germline CDR1 reads SGHTA; CDR2 reads FQGNSA. The CDR3 DNA is TGTGCCAGCAGCCTTAACTATGGCTACACCTTC. Protein product: CASSLNYGYTF.

This chain connects TRBV7-2 to TRBJ2-3; TRBD1 matches at 11 bases. The CDR3 has 15 residues. Germline CDR1 and CDR2: SGHTA and FQGNSA. The J segment lost 2 bases and the V segment lost 6 bases, leaving 4 bases of the junction unmatched. Here the CDR3 DNA reads TGTGCCAGCAGTCGGGACAGGGGGATCACAGATACGCAGTATTTT. This translates into CASSRDRGITDTQYF.

This chain connects TRBV6-5 to TRBJ2-7; D is undetermined. The germline gives CDR1 MNHEY, CDR2 SVGAGI. V lost 8 bases and J 0 bases, leaving 14 bases between the germline ends. The CDR3 length is 14 residues. The CDR3, as DNA: TGTGCCAGCGCGCCTGGCCGGAGCTCCTACGAGCAGTACTTC. Encoded protein: CASAPGRSSYEQYF.

This clone is a singleton in its sample. V and J are TRBV18 and TRBJ1-2, with D maybe TRBD1 (6 bases). The CDR3 runs to 15 residues. Germline CDR1 KGHSH, CDR2 LQKENI. The V end was cut by 2 bases, the J end by 4 bases, with 14 bases between. Here the CDR3 DNA reads TGTGCCAGCTCACCAGGGGCAGGGGAATTCTATGGCTACACCTTC. This sequence encodes CASSPGAGEFYGYTF.

This chain uses TRBV7-2 with TRBJ2-1; 7 bases agree with TRBD2. Trimming at V came to 1 base and at J to 5 bases, leaving 5 bases not matched to a gene. CDR3 length: 15 amino acids. The germline V gene has CDR1 SGHTA and CDR2 FQGNSA. CDR3 sequence reads: CASSLVTSADNEQFF. The CDR3 region has the DNA TGTGCCAGCAGCTTAGTAACTAGCGCAGACAATGAGCAGTTCTTC.

Only a few counts were recorded for this clone. The chain links TRBV6-1 to TRBJ1-4, with D unresolved. From germline, CDR1 is MNHNS and CDR2 SASEGT. V was cut by 3 bases and J by 0 bases, with 5 bases left in between. CDR3 size: 14 residues. CDR3 in amino acids: CASSEQATNEKLFF. The CDR3 DNA reads as TGTGCCAGCAGTGAGCAGGCAACTAATGAAAAACTGTTTTTT.

The chain links TRBV5-6 to TRBJ2-2; 12 bases match TRBD2. CDR3 length: 17 residues. V lost 0 bases to trimming and J lost 6 bases; unmatched junction nucleotides: 6. CDR1 and CDR2 (germline): SGHDT, YYEEEE. The CDR3 loop reads CASSLVTSGSKAGELFF. CDR3 in DNA: TGTGCCAGCAGCTTGGTGACTAGCGGGAGCAAAGCCGGGGAGCTGTTTTTT.

The rearrangement uses TRBV11-2 and TRBJ1-4; TRBD1 is a possible D gene (5 bases). In germline, CDR1 is SGHAT, CDR2 FQNNGV. The CDR3 covers 13 residues. The V gene lost 5 bases and the J gene lost 8 bases, with 12 bases spanning the gap. The CDR3 DNA reads TGTGCCAGCAGCCGGGGGGTGATCGAAAAACTGTTTTTT. This translates into CASSRGVIEKLFF.

A few counts support this clone. The chain employs TRBV2 and TRBJ1-5; D uncertain. V was clipped by 7 bases and J by 2 bases, with 12 bases between them. There are 14 residues in the CDR3. Germline CDR1 is SNHLY and CDR2 is FYNNEI. This CDR3 is CASKADMGNQPQHF. Written as DNA, the CDR3 is TGTGCCAGCAAGGCGGATATGGGCAATCAGCCCCAGCATTTT.

The chain couples TRBV3-1 (or the pseudogene TRBV3-2) to TRBJ2-7; 14 bases line up with TRBD2. V shed 0 bases, J shed 2 bases, and the junction held 12 bases outside the gene matches. The CDR3 extends over 20 amino acids. CDR1 and CDR2 (germline): LGHDT, YNNKEL (reference sequence). CDR3 coding DNA: TGTGCCAGCAGCCAAGATACCGCGGTTGGGACTAGCGGGGGAGCCTACGAGCAGTACTTC. Protein product: CASSQDTAVGTSGGAYEQYF.

This chain joins TRBV9 and TRBJ2-7; 9 nucleotides align to TRBD2. This CDR3 comprises 14 residues. After removal of 1 base from V and 4 bases from J, the junction contained 3 bases not matched to a gene. CDR1 is SGDLS and CDR2 is YYNGEE in the germline V gene. DNA for the CDR3: TGTGCCAGCAGCGTAAGTAGCGGGAGTTACGAGCAGTACTTC. The encoded protein is CASSVSSGSYEQYF.

The count of this clone is one. The chain has TRBV2 and TRBJ2-1; 11 bases are shared with TRBD1. J was trimmed by 0 bases and V by 2 bases; bases with no gene match: 18. Germline CDR1 is SNHLY and CDR2 is FYNNEI. CDR3 length equals 22 residues. The CDR3 DNA reads as TGTGCCAGCAGTGAACCCCGGGACAGGGGGTGGGCTAGCGCGAGCTCCTACAATGAGCAGTTCTTC. This gives the protein CASSEPRDRGWASASSYNEQFF.

V and J are TRBV7-6 and TRBJ1-6; possibly TRBD1 for D (5 bases). Trimming took off 0 bases at V and 7 bases at J, with 16 bases between the two ends. The germline V gene has CDR1 SGHVS and CDR2 FNYEAQ. The CDR3 is made up of 17 amino acids. CDR3 residues: CASSLAGGSVINSPLHF. The CDR3 DNA is TGTGCCAGCAGCTTAGCCGGGGGTTCGGTAATAAATTCACCCCTCCACTTT.

V usage is TRBV5-8 and J usage is TRBJ1-3, with 7 bases identical to TRBD1. This CDR3 has 17 residues. V was pared by 3 bases and J by 0 bases, with 9 bases of the junction left unmatched. Germline V gene data show CDR1 as SGHTS and CDR2 as YDEGEE. As DNA, the CDR3 is TGTGCCAGCAGCTCCGGGACAGCGACTCGCTCTGGAAACACCATATATTTT. Protein: CASSSGTATRSGNTIYF.

V is TRBV20-1 and J is TRBJ2-5; the D gene is possibly TRBD2 (6 bases). The CDR3 totals 14 residues. Germline CDR1 is DFQATT and CDR2 is SNEGSKA (reference sequence). Deletions cut 3 bases from V and 3 bases from J, with 14 bases between. The CDR3 loop reads CSASWPSAEETQYF. The CDR3 DNA sequence: TGCAGTGCTAGTTGGCCTAGCGCCGAAGAGACCCAGTACTTC.

The J gene is TRBJ2-1, the V gene TRBV5-1, with a tentative D call TRBD2 (5 bases). This CDR3 is 13 amino acids long. CDR1 and CDR2 (germline): SGHRS, YFSETQ. Trimming took 0 bases from V and 6 from J, leaving 7 bases between them. The CDR3 DNA is TGCGCCAGCAGCTTGGGGACTGTCAATGAGCAGTTCTTC. It specifies CASSLGTVNEQFF.

The DNA for the CDR3 is TGTGCCAGCAGCCAGGGACTTTACCGAGAGCAGTTCTTC. Translation gives CASSQGLYREQFF. The V gene is TRBV12-3 or TRBV12-4, the J gene TRBJ2-1, with TRBD2 as a possible D gene (6 bases). Trimming took 6 bases from V and 10 from J, leaving 16 bases between them. CDR3 length: 13 residues.

The chain carries TRBV5-1 and TRBJ1-6; D is perhaps TRBD1 (5 bases). Trimming took 3 bases from V and 9 from J, leaving 13 bases between them. The CDR3 loop spans 14 amino acids. Germline V lookup: CDR1 SGHRS, CDR2 YFSETQ. The DNA of the CDR3 is TGCGCCAGCAGCTCCGACAGATCTCCTTCACCCCTCCACTTT. Translated, it gives CASSSDRSPSPLHF.

V usage is TRBV5-5 and J usage is TRBJ2-3; D unclear. V was shortened by 0 bases and J by 6 bases, with 8 bases between the two germline ends. CDR1 SGHKS and CDR2 YYEKEE come from the germline V gene (reference sequence). This CDR3 contains 13 residues. CDR3 sequence (DNA): TGTGCCAGCAGCTTGGGATTCGGGGATACGCAGTATTTT. This gives the protein CASSLGFGDTQYF.

This clone was seen a handful of times. J is TRBJ1-5 and V is TRBV5-5; TRBD1 is a possible D gene (5 bases). There are 15 residues in the CDR3. Trimming removed 0 bases at V and 0 bases at J, with 7 bases between. Germline V gene data show CDR1 as SGHKS and CDR2 as YYEKEE (reference sequence). This chain's CDR3 is CASSLGTLSNQPQHF. In DNA form, the CDR3 reads TGTGCCAGCAGCTTGGGGACACTTAGCAATCAGCCCCAGCATTTT. The full variable domain, completed using reference TRBV5-5 and TRBJ1-5, is DAGVTQSPTHLIKTRGQQVTLRCSPISGHKSVSWYQQVLGQGPQFIFQYYEKEERGRGNFPDRFSARQFPNYSSELNVNALLLGDSALYLCASSLGTLSNQPQHFGDGTRLSIL.

V is TRBV12-3 or TRBV12-4 and J is TRBJ2-5; maybe TRBD1 (5 bases). The V gene lost 5 bases and the J gene lost 0 bases, with 7 bases spanning the gap. The CDR3 runs to 13 residues. In DNA form, the CDR3 reads TGTGCCAGCAGTAAACAGGACCAAGAGACCCAGTACTTC. Amino acid sequence: CASSKQDQETQYF.

This chain's CDR3 is CASSVEGDRETQYF. As DNA, the CDR3 is TGTGCCAGCAGCGTAGAGGGGGACAGGGAGACCCAGTACTTC. The V call is TRBV9, the J call TRBJ2-5, with 8 nucleotides matching TRBD1. Germline lookup yields CDR1 SGDLS and CDR2 YYNGEE. V trimming: 0 bases; J trimming: 5 bases; junction bases outside the gene matches: 3. This CDR3 is built from 14 residues.

V is TRBV10-3 and J is TRBJ2-3, with a tentative D call TRBD1 (7 bases). V lost 4 bases to trimming and J lost 6 bases, with 17 bases between them. The CDR3 totals 15 residues. Germline V CDR1 and CDR2: ENHRY, SYGVKD. DNA of the CDR3: TGTGCCATCAGTGGACAGGGAGGTATGCCGGATACGCAGTATTTT. Its translation: CAISGQGGMPDTQYF.

The rearrangement uses TRBV6-1 and TRBJ2-6, with 13 positions matching TRBD2. The V segment lost 3 bases and the J segment 1 base; nucleotides outside the gene matches: 6. The CDR3 length is 19 residues. CDR1 MNHNS and CDR2 SASEGT come from the germline V gene. The CDR3 spells CASSDYPGLAGSGANVLTF. In DNA, the CDR3 is TGTGCCAGCAGTGACTACCCGGGACTAGCGGGATCTGGGGCCAACGTCCTGACTTTC.